This entry concerns a single T cell receptor (beta chain). The sample originates from a study of cytomegalovirus exposure and HLA in healthy donors. The PCR used 60 Vbeta and 13 Jbeta primers. Using immunoSEQ multiplex PCR, the repertoire was profiled, and TCRdb retains in-frame clones only, with some absent. The repertoire holds hundreds of thousands of clones, with about 80% as singletons. Donors counted as nominally healthy when sampled, yet unrecorded immune exposures were likely. The V gene end was trimmed by 2 bases and the J gene end by 4 bases; junction bases not matched to a gene: 2. The V gene's germline CDR1 is SGHRS and CDR2 YFSETQ. CDR3 length: 13 amino acids.

The V gene is TRBV5-1, the J gene TRBJ2-5, with TRBD1 identical over 7 bases. What was sequenced was PBMCs. The receptor comes from a girl aged 10 to 17 in good health and CMV-seronegative. For the CDR3, the DNA is TGCGCCAGCAGCTTCACAGGGGTAGAGACCCAGTACTTC. Protein sequence: CASSFTGVETQYF.